This entry lists 9 T cell receptor beta chains sequenced from one sample in a study of cytomegalovirus exposure and HLA in healthy donors. PCR primers comprised 60 Vbeta and 13 Jbeta primers. Sequenced by immunoSEQ multiplex PCR; TCRdb stores in-frame clones only, minus some. The profile shows around 100,000 clones, over 60% of them singletons. The sample consisted of PBMCs. The source is a female donor in good health and CMV-seropositive.

The genes are TRBV6-1 and TRBJ2-2, with 9 nucleotides matching TRBD1. The germline CDR1 and CDR2 sequences are MNHNS and SASEGT. This CDR3 is built from 13 residues. The junction had 7 bases not matched to a gene; V was cut back by 7 bases and J by 10 bases. The CDR3 nucleotides read TGTGCCAGCACAAACAGGGGGCGAATGGAGCTGTTTTTT. Translating it yields CASTNRGRMELFF.

The gene calls are TRBV5-5 and TRBJ2-7; 7 bases align to TRBD1. From germline, CDR1 is SGHKS and CDR2 YYEKEE (reference sequence). The V gene end was trimmed by 5 bases and the J gene end by 3 bases; junction bases not matched to a gene: 14. The CDR3 contains 16 residues. The chain's CDR3 is CASSLGLGQQNYEQYF. CDR3 in DNA: TGTGCCAGCAGTCTCGGACTGGGACAGCAAAACTACGAGCAGTACTTC. Complete variable domain (other parts from reference TRBV5-5 and TRBJ2-7): DAGVTQSPTHLIKTRGQQVTLRCSPISGHKSVSWYQQVLGQGPQFIFQYYEKEERGRGNFPDRFSARQFPNYSSELNVNALLLGDSALYLCASSLGLGQQNYEQYFGPGTRLTVT.

V gene TRBV7-3 combines with J gene TRBJ2-3; weak D call: TRBD1 (5 bases). CDR1 and CDR2 (germline): SGHTA, FQGTGA. Trimming shortened V by 2 bases and J by 0 bases, and 12 bases separated the two germline ends. This CDR3 is 16 amino acids long. CDR3 DNA sequence: TGTGCCAGCAGCTTAGGATTTGGGGCTAGCACAGATACGCAGTATTTT. The encoded protein is CASSLGFGASTDTQYF.

This chain connects TRBV6-5 to TRBJ1-2; D perhaps matches TRBD1 (5 bases). Germline V gene sequence: CDR1 MNHEY, CDR2 SVGAGI. The V end lost 5 bases, the J end lost 4 bases, and 11 bases lay between the germline ends. The CDR3 is 13 amino acids. CDR3 amino acids: CASSPDRSYGYTF. In nucleotides, the CDR3 is TGTGCCAGCAGTCCCGACAGAAGCTATGGCTACACCTTC.

The chain couples TRBV19 to TRBJ2-7, with 8 positions matching TRBD1. CDR1 is LNHDA and CDR2 is SQIVND in the germline V gene (reference sequence). The J segment lost 2 bases and the V segment lost 6 bases, leaving 6 bases of the junction unmatched. The CDR3 is 14 amino acids. The CDR3 region is CASSPKQGAYEQYF. In DNA form, the CDR3 reads TGTGCCAGTAGCCCCAAACAGGGGGCCTACGAGCAGTACTTC. Drawing the rest from reference TRBV19 and TRBJ2-7, the complete variable domain is DGGITQSPKYLFRKEGQNVTLSCEQNLNHDAMYWYRQDPGQGLRLIYYSQIVNDFQKGDIAEGYSVSREKKESFPLTVTSAQKNPTAFYLCASSPKQGAYEQYFGPGTRLTVT.

The V gene is TRBV7-2, the J gene TRBJ2-1; 9 positions match TRBD2. With V trimmed by 0 bases and J by 4 bases, 10 bases remained unmatched. The CDR3 sequence is 18 residues long. The germline CDR1 and CDR2 sequences are SGHTA and FQGNSA. The CDR3 DNA sequence: TGTGCCAGCAGCTTAGCGTTTGCGGGGGGGGTAATTTACAATGAGCAGTTCTTC. Protein: CASSLAFAGGVIYNEQFF.

The rearrangement joins TRBV5-6 to TRBJ2-7; D gene uncertain. The CDR3 totals 13 residues. With 0 bases removed from V and 4 bases from J, the gap between germline ends came to 8 bases. CDR1 is SGHDT and CDR2 is YYEEEE in the germline V gene. The CDR3 region has the DNA TGTGCCAGCAGCTTGGCCAGGTTTTACGAGCAGTACTTC. It is translated as CASSLARFYEQYF. Full variable domain (rest looked up from reference TRBV5-6 and TRBJ2-7): DAGVTQSPTHLIKTRGQQVTLRCSPKSGHDTVSWYQQALGQGPQFIFQYYEEEERQRGNFPDRFSGHQFPNYSSELNVNALLLGDSALYLCASSLARFYEQYFGPGTRLTVT.

This clone appeared once. The rearrangement links TRBV29-1 to TRBJ1-1; D is possibly TRBD1 (5 bases). From germline, CDR1 is SQVTM and CDR2 ANQGSEA. This CDR3 is built from 12 residues. The V gene lost 3 bases and the J gene lost 6 bases, with 11 bases spanning the gap. The CDR3 loop is CSVETDGPEAFF. CDR3 DNA sequence: TGCAGCGTTGAGACAGACGGGCCTGAAGCTTTCTTT.

The V and J genes are TRBV6-1 and TRBJ1-3; no clear D. Germline values: CDR1 MNHNS, CDR2 SASEGT. Trimming cost V 1 base and J 0 bases, with 7 bases left between them. The CDR3 has 15 residues. CDR3 amino acids: CASSEGLFSGNTIYF. In nucleotides, the CDR3 is TGTGCCAGCAGTGAAGGTCTCTTCTCTGGAAACACCATATATTTT.